One and the same sample provided the 10 T cell receptor beta chains below, sequenced in a study of T cell responses to AZD1222 COVID-19 vaccine. TCRdb keeps only in-frame clones here, not all; method: immunoSEQ multiplex PCR. The table shows more than 55,000 clones, with about 91% occurring only once. Material: peripheral blood, obtained 28 days after the second AZD1222 dose. The source of these receptors is an adult who received the AZD1222 COVID-19 vaccine.

The chain carries TRBV24-1 and TRBJ2-2; 10 bases fit TRBD2. The germline CDR1 and CDR2 sequences are KGHDR and SFDVKD. There are 15 residues in the CDR3. Trimming at V came to 7 bases and at J to 1 base, leaving 2 bases not matched to a gene. For the CDR3, the DNA is TGTGCCACCAGCCGGACTAGCGGGAACACCGGGGAGCTGTTTTTT. Encoded protein: CATSRTSGNTGELFF.

J is TRBJ2-5 and V is TRBV2; the D gene is possibly TRBD2 (6 bases). Germline V gene lookup returns CDR1 SNHLY and CDR2 FYNNEI. Trimming removed 4 bases from V and 2 bases from J, with 11 bases in between. The CDR3 is 14 residues long. DNA for the CDR3: TGTGCCAGCAGTGGTGGAGGGCCGCAAGAGACCCAGTACTTC. This sequence encodes CASSGGGPQETQYF.

The chain recombines TRBV4-3 with TRBJ1-1; a weak D match, TRBD1 (6 bases). Germline CDR1 is LGHNA and CDR2 is YSLEER. The CDR3 runs to 13 residues. Deletions cut 1 base from V and 10 bases from J, with 13 bases between. The CDR3 DNA is TGCGCCAGCAGCCAAGTAGGGGGAATTAGAGCTTTCTTT. Translating it yields CASSQVGGIRAFF.

The chain employs TRBV6-1 and TRBJ2-7; 12 bases align to TRBD2. This CDR3 has 17 amino acids. The germline CDR1 and CDR2 sequences are MNHNS and SASEGT. V trimming: 1 base; J trimming: 2 bases; junction bases outside the gene matches: 6. CDR3 amino acids: CASSEDLAGGPTYEQYF. CDR3 coding DNA: TGTGCCAGCAGTGAAGACCTAGCGGGAGGGCCCACCTACGAGCAGTACTTC.

The chain uses TRBV18 and TRBJ2-7; maybe TRBD1 (5 bases). CDR3 length equals 13 residues. V dropped 4 bases and J dropped 0 bases, with 7 bases sitting between them. The V gene's germline CDR1 is KGHSH and CDR2 LQKENI. DNA for the CDR3: TGTGCCAGCTCACTCGACAGCTCCTACGAGCAGTACTTC. It translates to CASSLDSSYEQYF. Drawing the rest from reference TRBV18 and TRBJ2-7, the complete variable domain is NAGVMQNPRHLVRRRGQEARLRCSPMKGHSHVYWYRQLPEEGLKFMVYLQKENIIDESGMPKERFSAEFPKEGPSILRIQQVVRGDSAAYFCASSLDSSYEQYFGPGTRLTVT.

V and J are TRBV19 and TRBJ2-1; TRBD2 matches 9 bases. Germline V gene data show CDR1 as LNHDA and CDR2 as SQIVND (reference sequence). V gave up 5 bases and J gave up 12 bases; unmatched junction bases: 5. The CDR3 spans 12 residues. The CDR3 sequence is CASSEGSGRQFF. The CDR3 bases are TGTGCCAGTAGTGAGGGTAGCGGGAGGCAGTTCTTC.

The chain joins TRBV2 to TRBJ2-3; 9 bases line up with TRBD2. V dropped 4 bases and J dropped 0; count of bases not matched to a gene: 5. Germline V gene data show CDR1 as SNHLY and CDR2 as FYNNEI. There are 16 residues in the CDR3. The chain's CDR3 is CASSGEAGGSTDTQYF. In DNA, the CDR3 is TGTGCCAGCAGTGGAGAAGCGGGGGGTAGCACAGATACGCAGTATTTT.

The chain is built from TRBV9 and TRBJ1-5; 7 positions match TRBD1. The CDR3 consists of 15 residues. CDR1 is SGDLS and CDR2 is YYNGEE in the germline V gene. J was trimmed by 4 bases and V by 4 bases; bases with no gene match: 8. The CDR3 loop reads CASSPRTGENQPQHF. In DNA form, the CDR3 reads TGTGCCAGCAGCCCTCGGACAGGCGAAAATCAGCCCCAGCATTTT. Full variable domain (outside the CDR3, taken from reference TRBV9 and TRBJ1-5): DSGVTQTPKHLITATGQRVTLRCSPRSGDLSVYWYQQSLDQGLQFLIQYYNGEERAKGNILERFSAQQFPDLHSELNLSSLELGDSALYFCASSPRTGENQPQHFGDGTRLSIL.

The V gene is TRBV28, the J gene TRBJ1-4; a weak D match, TRBD1 (5 bases). V lost 5 bases to trimming and J lost 6 bases, with 13 bases between them. CDR1 and CDR2 (germline): MDHEN, SYDVKM. The CDR3 is made up of 14 amino acids. The chain's CDR3 is CASSQGWGDEKLFF. The CDR3 DNA follows: TGTGCCAGCAGTCAAGGGTGGGGGGATGAAAAACTGTTTTTT.

This chain links TRBV2 with TRBJ2-5, with D possibly called TRBD1 or TRBD2 (5 bases each). V was trimmed by 5 bases and J by 5 bases, leaving 18 bases between them. CDR3 length equals 15 residues. Germline V gives CDR1 SNHLY, CDR2 FYNNEI. This CDR3 is CASSRGLAEWETQYF. The CDR3 nucleotides are TGTGCCAGCAGTAGGGGCCTAGCCGAGTGGGAGACCCAGTACTTC.